These T cell receptor beta chains were read from a single sample in a study of shared clonotypes between healthy human individuals. The data were produced by immunoSEQ multiplex PCR, yet TCRdb's version contains in-frame clones alone and is incomplete. There are around 2.5 million clones in the sample; 90% to 95% occur only once, and around 0.4% lies in the top ten. The sample consisted of naive CD4+ T cells from PBMCs. The receptors derive from a man aged 18 to 30 in good health. Some clones in this sample may be carry-over from other donors' samples. The CDR3 runs from the conserved cysteine through the conserved F or W. The D gene is left open where the match is weak. Clone size is stated in some rows and not others, as once, few, many or a class when expanded.

TRBJ2-5,TRBV30,-,-,CAWSGVGETQYF,TGTGCCTGGAGTGGGGTCGGAGAGACCCAGTACTTC
TRBJ2-7,TRBV6-5,-,TRBD2,CASSYLGGRAYEQYF,TGTGCCAGCAGTTACTTGGGCGGGAGGGCCTACGAGCAGTACTTC
TRBJ2-5,TRBV7-2,-,TRBD2,CASSPPSGREARETQYF,TGTGCCAGCAGCCCCCCGAGCGGGAGGGAGGCCCGAGAGACCCAGTACTTC
TRBJ1-1,TRBV19,-,-,CASSMALLPLEAFF,TGTGCCAGTAGTATGGCGTTGTTGCCCCTTGAAGCTTTCTTT
TRBJ2-1,TRBV12-5,-,-,CASGLVLIQGSSYNEQFF,TGTGCTAGTGGTTTGGTCCTTATACAGGGAAGCTCCTACAATGAGCAGTTCTTC
TRBJ2-2,TRBV7-2,-,TRBD1,CASSLNRGNTGELFF,TGTGCCAGCAGCTTAAACAGGGGGAACACCGGGGAGCTGTTTTTT
TRBJ2-4,TRBV14,-,TRBD2,CAGTSGSGNIQYF,TGTGCCGGAACTAGCGGGAGTGGAAACATTCAGTACTTC
TRBJ2-1,TRBV5-4,-,TRBD2,CASSSWTSGSSYNEQFF,TGTGCCAGCAGCTCTTGGACTAGCGGGAGCTCCTACAATGAGCAGTTCTTC
TRBJ2-3,TRBV7-2,-,-,CASSLGDVATQYF,TGTGCCAGCAGCTTAGGGGACGTGGCTACGCAGTATTTT
TRBJ2-1,TRBV4-1,-,-,CASSQDVRNNEQFF,TGCGCCAGCAGCCAAGATGTGCGGAACAATGAGCAGTTCTTC
TRBJ1-5,TRBV11-2,-,-,CASSLQGNVQPQHF,TGTGCCAGCAGCCTACAGGGAAACGTTCAGCCCCAGCATTTT
TRBJ1-1,TRBV6-1,-,TRBD1,CASSDRTGRGNTEAFF,TGTGCCAGCAGTGACCGGACAGGTAGGGGGAACACTGAAGCTTTCTTT
TRBJ1-1,TRBV14,-,-,CASSPNGYSDGDTEAFF,TGTGCCAGCAGCCCCAATGGGTACAGCGACGGGGACACTGAAGCTTTCTTT
TRBJ2-5,TRBV7-7,-,-,CASSSGETQYF,TGTGCCAGCAGCTCCGGGGAGACCCAGTACTTC
TRBJ2-5,TRBV30,-,-,CAWSLLPRSGETQYF,TGTGCCTGGAGTCTTCTACCAAGAAGCGGAGAGACCCAGTACTTC
TRBJ1-2,TRBV5-5,-,-,CASSPQGEGYGYTF,TGTGCCAGCAGCCCACAGGGTGAGGGGTATGGCTACACCTTC
TRBJ2-5,TRBV28,once,-,CASHGQGRETQYF,TGTGCCAGCCACGGGCAGGGGCGAGAGACCCAGTACTTC
TRBJ2-3,TRBV11-2,-,-,CASSLDGAGASTDTQYF,TGTGCCAGCAGCTTAGATGGGGCAGGAGCTTCGACAGATACGCAGTATTTT
TRBJ2-1,TRBV2,-,TRBD2,CASRALAGSYNEQFF,TGTGCCAGCAGGGCATTAGCGGGCTCCTACAATGAGCAGTTCTTC
TRBJ2-3,TRBV9,-,-,CASSVEGGPTDTQYF,TGTGCCAGCAGCGTAGAAGGAGGGCCCACAGATACGCAGTATTTT
TRBJ2-7,TRBV7-9,-,-,CASGFGGLAYEQYF,TGTGCCAGCGGTTTCGGTGGCCTAGCTTACGAGCAGTACTTC
TRBJ1-1,TRBV29-1,-,-,CSVAMVAGTEAFF,TGCAGCGTTGCTATGGTCGCGGGAACTGAAGCTTTCTTT
TRBJ2-5,TRBV30,few,-,CAWSVTRRTQYF,TGTGCCTGGAGTGTAACAAGGCGAACCCAGTACTTC
TRBJ1-1,TRBV19,-,-,CASSILSNTRQNTEAFF,TGTGCCAGTAGTATTCTTTCCAATACCAGACAGAACACTGAAGCTTTCTTT
TRBJ1-4,TRBV5-1,-,-,CASSTEAGQKLFF,TGCGCCAGCAGCACGGAGGCAGGGCAAAAACTGTTTTTT
TRBJ1-1,TRBV6-6,-,-,CASRGGGGTEAFF,TGTGCCAGCAGAGGCGGGGGAGGGACTGAAGCTTTCTTT
TRBJ1-2,TRBV28,-,-,CASSLFGGYTF,TGTGCCAGCAGTTTATTTGGTGGCTACACCTTC
TRBJ1-1,TRBV6-6,-,TRBD1,CASSYSGQGRTEAFF,TGTGCCAGCAGTTACTCGGGACAGGGGAGAACTGAAGCTTTCTTT